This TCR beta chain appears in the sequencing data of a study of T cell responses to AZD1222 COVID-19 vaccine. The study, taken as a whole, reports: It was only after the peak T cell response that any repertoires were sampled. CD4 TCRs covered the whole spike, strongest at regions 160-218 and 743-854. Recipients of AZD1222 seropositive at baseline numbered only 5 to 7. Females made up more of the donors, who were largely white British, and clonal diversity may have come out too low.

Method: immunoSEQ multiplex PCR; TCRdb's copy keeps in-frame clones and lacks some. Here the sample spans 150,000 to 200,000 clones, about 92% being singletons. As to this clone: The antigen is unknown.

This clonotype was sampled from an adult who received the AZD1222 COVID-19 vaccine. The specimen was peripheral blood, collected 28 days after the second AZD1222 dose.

CDR3 sequence reads: CASSLRRDNEQFF. The CDR3, as DNA: TGTGCCAGCAGCCTCAGACGGGACAATGAGCAGTTCTTC. This chain links TRBV11-3 with TRBJ2-1; D gene unclear. CDR1 and CDR2 (germline): SGHNT, YENEEA. The V end was cut by 5 bases, the J end by 5 bases, with 10 bases between. The CDR3 covers 13 residues.